The 9 T cell receptor beta chains below all came from one sample that was sequenced in a study of STAT5B mutations in CD4+ large granular lymphocyte leukemia. This table comes from immunoSEQ multiplex PCR, and its TCRdb copy is limited to in-frame clones, with some not included. This table holds about 30,000 clones, about 76% found once. The sequenced material came from CD4+ T cells from blood buffy coats. The receptors stem from a human donor in good health.

This clone appeared a few times. The chain links TRBV6-1 to TRBJ1-2; D possibly corresponds to TRBD1 (5 bases). Trimming stripped 8 bases from V and 4 bases from J, with 11 bases between. Per germline, CDR1 MNHNS and CDR2 SASEGT. The CDR3 runs 12 residues. CDR3 nucleotide sequence: TGTGCCAGCCTTGGGGCAGGCTATGGCTACACCTTC. It yields the protein CASLGAGYGYTF.

The rearrangement links TRBV9 to TRBJ2-2; 7 bases line up with TRBD1. CDR3 size: 15 residues. Unmatched junction bases numbered 3, after V lost 1 base and J lost 3 bases. CDR1 and CDR2 (germline): SGDLS, YYNGEE. The CDR3 reads CASSVTTGDTGELFF. The DNA of the CDR3 is TGTGCCAGCAGCGTAACCACAGGGGACACCGGGGAGCTGTTTTTT.

The rearrangement links TRBV6-5 to TRBJ1-2; D unresolved. The germline V gene has CDR1 MNHEY and CDR2 SVGAGI. This CDR3 is 14 amino acids long. Trimming stripped 7 bases from V and 7 bases from J, with 19 bases between. The CDR3 nucleotides are TGTGCCAGCACCTTCACGGGAGGGTACGGTGGCTACACCTTC. This translates into CASTFTGGYGGYTF.

This rearrangement joins TRBV19 to TRBJ2-1; D uncertain. Between the trimmed V and J ends, which lost 4 bases and 8 bases, there was a span of 6 bases. The length of the CDR3 is 11 residues. Germline CDR1 is LNHDA and CDR2 is SQIVND (reference sequence). The CDR3 DNA reads as TGTGCCAGTAGTAACTCCCATGAGCAGTTCTTC. Encoded protein: CASSNSHEQFF.

The chain links TRBV7-8 to TRBJ2-2; a possible D gene is TRBD1 (5 bases). Germline CDR1 reads SGHVS; CDR2 reads FQNEAQ. Trimming removed 2 bases from V and 6 bases from J, with 13 bases in between. The CDR3 spans 15 residues. CDR3 sequence: CASSLTDTSAGELFF. CDR3 bases: TGTGCCAGCAGCTTAACGGACACCTCAGCCGGGGAGCTGTTTTTT.

This sequence joins TRBV6-5 and TRBJ2-3, with D unclear. From germline, CDR1 is MNHEY and CDR2 SVGAGI. The CDR3 runs 13 residues. Trimming left V 6 bases short and J 4 bases short, with 11 bases between. In DNA form, the CDR3 reads TGTGCCAGCAGGAGCTGGGCCTCAGATACGCAGTATTTT. Translating gives CASRSWASDTQYF.

The rearrangement joins TRBV4-2 to TRBJ2-5, with 8 bases aligning to TRBD1. The J call may be incorrect, as the DNA end agrees better with TRBJ2-7. Germline V gives CDR1 LGHNA, CDR2 YNFKEQ. CDR3 length equals 15 residues. DNA of the CDR3: TGTGCCAGCAGCCAAGATCGGGGACAGGCCTACGAGCAGTACTTC. This translates into CASSQDRGQAYEQYF.

The rearrangement uses TRBV11-2 and TRBJ2-7; D gene ambiguous. CDR1 and CDR2 from the germline V gene are SGHAT and FQNNGV. The CDR3 length is 14 residues. Trimming removed 5 bases from V and 0 bases from J, with 11 bases in between. CDR3 loop: CASSPAQVSYEQYV. The CDR3 nucleotides read TGTGCCAGCAGCCCCGCGCAAGTCTCCTACGAGCAGTACGTC.

The genes are TRBV29-1 and TRBJ2-3, with a tentative D call TRBD1 (5 bases). The CDR3 covers 13 residues. V was clipped by 5 bases and J by 4 bases, with 13 bases between them. Germline V CDR1 and CDR2: SQVTM, ANQGSEA. CDR3 coding DNA: TGCAGCGTTATAGCTACAGGACCAGATACGCAGTATTTT. Translation: CSVIATGPDTQYF.